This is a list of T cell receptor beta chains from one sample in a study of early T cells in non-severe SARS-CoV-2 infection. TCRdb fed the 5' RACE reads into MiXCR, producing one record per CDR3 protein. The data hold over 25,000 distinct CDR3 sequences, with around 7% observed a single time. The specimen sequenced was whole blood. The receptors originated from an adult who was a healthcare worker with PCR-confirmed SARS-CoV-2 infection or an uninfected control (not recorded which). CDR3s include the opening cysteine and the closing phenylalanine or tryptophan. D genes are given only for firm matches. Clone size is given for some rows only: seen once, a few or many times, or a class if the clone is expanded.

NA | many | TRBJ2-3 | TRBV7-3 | TGTGCCAGCAGCCCTACTCGGGCTACTAGCACAGATACGCAGTATTTT | CASSPTRATSTDTQYF
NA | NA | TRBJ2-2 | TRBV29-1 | TGCAGCGCCGCTACCCAAGGCGCCGGGGAGCTGTTTTTT | CSAATQGAGELFF
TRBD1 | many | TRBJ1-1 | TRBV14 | TGTGCCAGCAGCCGTAGACAGGGAATAACTGAAGCTTTCTTT | CASSRRQGITEAFF
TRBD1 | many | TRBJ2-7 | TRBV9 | TGTGCCAGCAGCGGACAGGGGGCCGGCGAGCAGTACTTC | CASSGQGAGEQYF
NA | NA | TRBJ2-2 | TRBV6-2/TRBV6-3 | TGTGCCAGCAGCAGAAACACCGGGGAGCTGTTTTTT | CASSRNTGELFF
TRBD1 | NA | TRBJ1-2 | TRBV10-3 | TGTGCCATCAGTCGTGACAGGGATGGCTACACCTTC | CAISRDRDGYTF
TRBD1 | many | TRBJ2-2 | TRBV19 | TGTGCCAGTAGTATAAAAAGGGGGCAGGGTAGCGTCACCGGGGAGCTGTTTTTT | CASSIKRGQGSVTGELFF
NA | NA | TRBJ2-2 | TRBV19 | TGTGCCAGTAGTGCTTTCACCGGGGTAAAATTGGCCGGGGAGCTGTTTTTT | CASSAFTGVKLAGELFF
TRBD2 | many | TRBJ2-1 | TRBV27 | TGTGCCAGCGCTCAAAAACCATGGGCTAGCGGGAGGATTGAGCAGTTCTTC | CASAQKPWASGRIEQFF
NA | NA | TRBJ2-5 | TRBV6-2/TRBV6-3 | TGTGCCAGCAGTTCCCCTGGGGGGAGTAATCAAGAGACCCAGTACTTC | CASSSPGGSNQETQYF
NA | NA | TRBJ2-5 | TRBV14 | TGTGCCAGCAGCCAAGAAGGCCGGGACTCCCCCTTGGCACCCGAAGAGACCCAGTACTTC | CASSQEGRDSPLAPEETQYF
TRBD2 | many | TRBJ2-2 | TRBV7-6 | TGTGCCAGCAGCTCACTAGCGGAGGGCGGCACCGGGGAGCTGTTTTTT | CASSSLAEGGTGELFF
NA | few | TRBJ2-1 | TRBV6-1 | TGTGCCAGCCGGACGAAGAGCTCCTACAATGAGCAGTTCTTC | CASRTKSSYNEQFF
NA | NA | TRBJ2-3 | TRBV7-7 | TGTGCTAGCAGCTTAGGTCACGGAGATACGCAGTATTTT | CASSLGHGDTQYF
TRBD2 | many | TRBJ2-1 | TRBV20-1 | TGCAGTGCTAGAGATGGTAGTAGCGGGTCTAATGAGCAGTTCTTC | CSARDGSSGSNEQFF
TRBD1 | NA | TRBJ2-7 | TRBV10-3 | TGTGCCATCAGTGGGCCGACCGGGACAGGGCCCTACGAGCAGTACTTC | CAISGPTGTGPYEQYF
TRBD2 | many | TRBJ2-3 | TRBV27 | TGTGCCAGCAGTATACTAGCGGAGAACACAGATACGCAGTATTTT | CASSILAENTDTQYF
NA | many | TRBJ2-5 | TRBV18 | TGTGCCAGCTCATCCCTGCAAGAGACCCAGTACTTC | CASSSLQETQYF
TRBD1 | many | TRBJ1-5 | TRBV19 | TGTGCCAGTAAGGGGGGACAGGGTGGCAATCAGCCCCAGCATTTT | CASKGGQGGNQPQHF
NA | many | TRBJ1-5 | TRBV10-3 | TGTGCCATCAGTGGGGACAATCAGCCCCAGCATTTT | CAISGDNQPQHF
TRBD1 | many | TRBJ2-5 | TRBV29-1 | TGCAGCGTGCTAAGGACAGGGGAATTGGAGACCCAGTACTTC | CSVLRTGELETQYF
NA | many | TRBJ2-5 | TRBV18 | TGTGCCAGCTCACTAGAAGAGACCCAGTACTTC | CASSLEETQYF
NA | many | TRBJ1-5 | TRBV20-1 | TGCAGTGCTACTCCAGGCACCTCCGGATACAATCAGCCCCAGCATTTT | CSATPGTSGYNQPQHF
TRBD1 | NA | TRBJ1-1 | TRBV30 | TGTGCCTGGAGCAGGGGGCCAAGCACTGAAGCTTTCTTT | CAWSRGPSTEAFF
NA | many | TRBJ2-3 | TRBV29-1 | TGCAGCGTTGATAGGGGGGACACAGATACGCAGTATTTT | CSVDRGDTDTQYF
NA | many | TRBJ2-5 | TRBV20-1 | TGCAGTGCTAGGCGCCAAGAGACCCAGTACTTC | CSARRQETQYF
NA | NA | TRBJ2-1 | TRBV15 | TGTGCCGCCAGCAGAGATAAAGCGACCTACAATGAGCAGTTCTTC | CAASRDKATYNEQFF